The clone carrying this TCR beta chain has more than one count but fewer than ten. Antigen unknown. A read error may account for a junction end that differs from germline. This entry belongs to a study of blood T cells in healthy people across ages. Through a sample-barcoded 5' primer and a J-beta primer mix, a second PCR was run for roughly 7 to 12 cycles. Each sample yielded at least 3 million CDR3-containing paired-end reads. TCRdb used MiXCR to reprocess the 5' RACE reads, holding one entry per CDR3 protein. Of some 1.1 million distinct CDR3 sequences detected, roughly two fifths appear once; the ten largest clones hold 10% to 15%. The germline CDR1 and CDR2 sequences are LGHNA and YSLEER. This CDR3 is 14 amino acids long. Study findings and constraints: No one knew whether donors had CMV, which possibly confounded expanded clonotype changes.

Sequenced sample: blood. This sequence originates from a man aged 18 to 30 in good health. The chain is built from TRBV4-3 and TRBJ1-4; no clear D. CDR3 sequence: CASSPSAGNEKLFF. CDR3 nucleotide sequence: TGCGCCAGCAGCCCAAGTGCGGGTAATGAGAAACTGTTTTTT.